A selection of T cell receptor beta chains follows, all from one sample in a study of neoadjuvant anti-PD-1 for oral cavity cancer. Sequenced by immunoSEQ multiplex PCR; TCRdb stores in-frame clones only, minus some. Found here are roughly 14,000 clones, 70% to 75% of them singletons; the top ten hold approximately 2.3%. The sample consisted of PBMCs, taken after nivolumab (anti-PD-1) treatment. The receptors were gathered from a person between 40 and 79 years old with oral cavity squamous cell carcinoma. Both conserved end residues are part of each CDR3. The D gene is left open where the match is weak. The size entry is marked missing in some rows and otherwise reads once, few, many or a size class.

TRBV19,NA,TRBJ1-2,NA,TGTGCCAGCGTCCGGGACGGCCTAAACTATGGCTACACCTTC,CASVRDGLNYGYTF
TRBV28,NA,TRBJ2-7,NA,TGTGCCAGCAGCGCGATAACCTCGGGGCGGTTGGCCTACGAGCAGTACTTC,CASSAITSGRLAYEQYF
TRBV5-1,NA,TRBJ1-5,TRBD1,TGCGCCAGCAGCCCCGGACAGGGGGAGGGCAATCAGCCCCAGCATTTT,CASSPGQGEGNQPQHF
TRBV7-9,NA,TRBJ1-2,NA,TGTGCCAGCAGCCCAAGGTACGGGTCCCGCGTCTACACCTTC,CASSPRYGSRVYTF
TRBV6-6,NA,TRBJ2-2,NA,TGTGCCAGCAGAGATTACAGGAGGGCGACCGGGGAGCTGTTTTTT,CASRDYRRATGELFF
TRBV7-9,few,TRBJ1-3,NA,TGTGCCAGCAGCCACACTAATCCCCAGCCTGGAAACACCATATATTTT,CASSHTNPQPGNTIYF
TRBV7-6,NA,TRBJ2-1,TRBD2,TGTGCCAGCAGCTCCACGGGCGGGAGATACAATGAGCAGTTCTTC,CASSSTGGRYNEQFF
TRBV4-1,NA,TRBJ2-1,NA,TGCGCCAGCAGCCGTCTAGGACTAAGTTCCTACAATGAGCAGTTCTTC,CASSRLGLSSYNEQFF
TRBV19,NA,TRBJ1-1,NA,TGTGCCAGTAGTAAGGACAGGAACACTGAAGCTTTCTTT,CASSKDRNTEAFF
TRBV27,NA,TRBJ2-3,TRBD2,TGTGCCAGCAGTTTGGGACTAACGGAGCTAGGGACAGATACGCAGTATTTT,CASSLGLTELGTDTQYF
TRBV15,NA,TRBJ1-2,NA,TGTGCCACCAGCTCTGGCGCGGGTGGCTACACCTTC,CATSSGAGGYTF
TRBV6-5,once,TRBJ1-1,NA,TGTGCCAGCAGTACATATAACACTGAAGCTTTCTTT,CASSTYNTEAFF
TRBV6-5,NA,TRBJ2-1,TRBD1,TGTGCCAGCACCAGAGGTGGGACAGCTATCAATGAGCAGTTCTTC,CASTRGGTAINEQFF
TRBV6-5,NA,TRBJ2-5,NA,TGTGCCAGCAGACGGGGCGGGGCCCCTGGGGAGACCCAGTACTTC,CASRRGGAPGETQYF
TRBV7-3,NA,TRBJ2-2,NA,TGTGCCAGCAGCCCAGAACGGGGCTCGGGAACCGGGGAGCTGTTTTTT,CASSPERGSGTGELFF
TRBV4-1,NA,TRBJ1-2,TRBD1,TGCGCCAGCAGCCAAGCCCACGGGACAGGCTATGGCTACACCTTC,CASSQAHGTGYGYTF
TRBV5-4,few,TRBJ1-3,NA,TGTGCCAGCAGCTTGGGCCCCGGGGGTGGAAACACCATATATTTT,CASSLGPGGGNTIYF
TRBV11-2,NA,TRBJ2-7,NA,TGTGCCAGCAGCCTCCTAACTGGCCGGACAGCCTACGAGCAGTACTTC,CASSLLTGRTAYEQYF
TRBV29-1,NA,TRBJ2-6,NA,TGCAGCGTTGACGGGGCCTCTGGGGCCAACGTCCTGACTTTC,CSVDGASGANVLTF
TRBV7-9,NA,TRBJ1-5,NA,TGTGCCAGCAGCCCCCTCCGGATTGGGATACATCAGCCCCAGCATTTT,CASSPLRIGIHQPQHF
TRBV7-9,NA,TRBJ2-7,NA,TGTGCCAGCAGCCGAGGGACCGTCGAGCAGTACTTC,CASSRGTVEQYF
TRBV13,NA,TRBJ2-4,TRBD2,TGTGCCAGCAGCGTAAGACTAGCGGAAAACATTCAGTACTTC,CASSVRLAENIQYF
TRBV25-1,NA,TRBJ1-6,NA,TGTGCCAGCAGTAATACGGGCCAATCACCCCTCCACTTT,CASSNTGQSPLHF
TRBV27,NA,TRBJ1-2,TRBD1,TGTGCCAGCAGTCCCTCTCGGGACAGTACCTATGGCTACACCTTC,CASSPSRDSTYGYTF
TRBV6-5,NA,TRBJ1-2,NA,TGTGCCAGCAGATCCGGACAGAACTATGGCTACACCTTC,CASRSGQNYGYTF
TRBV1,NA,TRBJ2-5,NA,TGCACCAGCAGTCACTTCGCACTGGGACGGACGGAGACCCAGTACTTC,CTSSHFALGRTETQYF